This TCR beta chain was observed in a study of Siglec-9 on CD8 T cells in melanoma. The CDR3 is made up of 14 amino acids. The J segment lost 4 bases and the V segment lost 7 bases, leaving 8 bases of the junction unmatched. Germline V gives CDR1 SQVTM, CDR2 ANQGSEA. This clone was recorded a few times. What it binds is not known. Produced via immunoSEQ multiplex PCR; TCRdb's table is partial and in-frame only. Here the sample spans about 560 clones, less than 65% being singletons. Study results and caveats: An effector memory CD8+ subset marked by Siglec-9 reportedly appeared to gather in melanoma.

The source is a human donor in good health. Sequenced input: Siglec-9+ CD8+ T cells sorted from blood. The chain is built from TRBV29-1 and TRBJ1-1; TRBD1 agrees at 11 bases. CDR3 DNA: TGCAGCGCCGCCTCCGGGACAGGGGGCACTGAAGCTTTCTTT. Translation: CSAASGTGGTEAFF.